Detailed here is one T cell receptor (beta chain). The antigen is undetermined. This specimen comes from a study of cytomegalovirus exposure and HLA in healthy donors. Study-wide findings and caveats: The authors considered a cluster of highly shared sequence variants likely to be a sequencing artifact. Trimming of TCR beta V- and J-genes showed a link, identified in a later analysis, to a missense DCLRE1C variant.

From germline, CDR1 is MDHEN and CDR2 SYDVKM. This CDR3 comprises 15 residues. Trimming cost V 9 bases and J 0 bases; bases outside gene matches: 10. Vbeta (60) and Jbeta (13) primers were used in the PCR. Some clones are missing from TCRdb's copy, which holds only in-frame ones; the method was immunoSEQ multiplex PCR. The sample carries 90,000 to 150,000 clones, about 80% recorded once. The sample consisted of PBMCs. This clonotype originated in a human donor in good health. The rearrangement joins TRBV28 to TRBJ2-7; 8 bases fit TRBD1. The CDR3 DNA reads TGTGCCAGTAGACCAGGGGGCGTTAGCTCCTACGAGCAGTACTTC. Residues: CASRPGGVSSYEQYF.